This TCR beta chain was found in a study of cytotoxic CD8 clonotypes in ibrutinib-treated CLL. As for the study in general: Partial responders around 24, complete 2; roughly twelve progressed and some 14 stayed in remission by median roughly 70 months. Samples showed on average approximately 250,000 productive templates and 94,082 productive rearrangements.

Sequenced by immunoSEQ multiplex PCR; TCRdb stores in-frame clones only, minus some. Counted here are under 300,000 clones, 70% to 80% occurring once; the ten biggest clones make up about 5.3%. The junction had 4 bases not matched to a gene; V was cut back by 3 bases and J by 4 bases. The CDR3 length is 15 residues. Germline CDR1 reads MNHEY; CDR2 reads SMNVEV (reference sequence). Study observations and caveats: There were differences in sampling times between sustained-remission and progressing patients. Baseline levels of clonality went above those of age-matched healthy donors and moved with circulating CD8+ T-cell counts.

To note about this clone: Its antigen is as yet unknown.

The sequence came from a human donor with chronic lymphocytic leukemia. The chain joins TRBV27 to TRBJ2-5; 11 bases align to TRBD1. Sequencing was performed on PBMCs, taken at disease progression, from a patient treated with ibrutinib. CDR3 sequence reads: CASSFRGTGGETQYF. The CDR3 region has the DNA TGTGCCAGCAGTTTTAGGGGGACAGGGGGAGAGACCCAGTACTTC.